The entry that follows covers one T cell receptor beta chain sequence. The antigen remains unidentified. The record originates from a study of T cells in tumors after PD-1 blockade. Study in general: Daily vismodegib 150 mg continued in a subset of anti-PD-1-treated patients. On average, tumor samples gave around 27,000 TCR templates and approximately 6,000 unique clonotypes.

General study points: After therapy, most expanded exhausted CD8+ clones were absent pre-treatment, suggesting clonal replacement.

Measured with immunoSEQ multiplex PCR; TCRdb has only the in-frame clones, and not every one. The sample lists 7,500 to 8,500 clones; around three fifths were seen once. Time point here: second of two post-therapy site-matched biopsies roughly two months apart. Site-matched primary tumor biopsies were taken before and after PD-1 blockade. The CDR3 covers 17 residues. Germline CDR1 is LGHDT and CDR2 is YNNKEL (reference sequence). Trimming at V came to 0 bases and at J to 2 bases, leaving 3 bases not matched to a gene. The receptor was derived from a human donor with basal cell carcinoma. The source material was tumor tissue, sampled after anti-PD-1 treatment. This sequence joins TRBV3-1 (or the pseudogene TRBV3-2) and TRBJ2-5; 13 nucleotides align to TRBD2. The CDR3 sequence is CASSQETSGGLQETQYF. CDR3 in DNA: TGTGCCAGCAGCCAAGAGACTAGCGGGGGGCTTCAAGAGACCCAGTACTTC.